The T cell receptor beta chain described here comes from a study of identical twins. The study's findings and limits: Memory repertoires lacked the insertion deficit that abundant cord blood beta clonotypes showed.

This clonotype was counted a few times. As yet, its antigen is unknown. TCRdb processed the 5' RACE reads anew with MiXCR; each CDR3 protein has one entry. Here the sample spans under 250,000 distinct CDR3 sequences, 7.5% being singletons. The CDR3 has 13 amino acids. Trimming took 6 bases from V and 6 from J, leaving 12 bases between them. The germline V gene has CDR1 MDHEN and CDR2 SYDVKM. This same sample was also taken into another study, of yellow fever vaccine responses in identical twins. From that paper: After vaccination, twins' T cell response reportedly seemed partly convergent, partly personalized.

This chain links TRBV28 with TRBJ2-1; the D is unclear. The sequenced sample was memory (CD45RO+) T cells sorted from blood. The TCR was taken from a woman between 18 and 29 years old in good health. The CDR3 here is CASRRPEINEQFF. CDR3 bases: TGTGCCAGCAGGAGACCCGAGATCAATGAGCAGTTCTTC.